This entry lists 25 T cell receptor beta chains sequenced from one sample in a study of shared clonotypes between healthy human individuals. Method: immunoSEQ multiplex PCR; TCRdb's copy keeps in-frame clones and lacks some. Of about 1.4 million clones in the sample, roughly 95% were seen once. Material: naive CD4+ T cells sorted from blood. Described subset: CD45RA+ positively selected. These receptors originate from a young man in good health.

For this clone: Its ends do not fully match the called genes, so a read error is possible. The sample contains more than one DNA sequence encoding this CDR3. The CDR3 protein is CASSVSGDSNQPQHF. DNA of the CDR3: TGTGCCAGCAGCGTCTCAGGGGATAGCAATCAGCCCCAACATTTT. The rearrangement links TRBV9 to TRBJ1-5, with a weak D call TRBD1 (6 bases). CDR1 is SGDLS, CDR2 YYNGEE, per germline. The length of the CDR3 is 15 residues. The full variable domain, with the rest looked up from reference TRBV9 and TRBJ1-5, is DSGVTQTPKHLITATGQRVTLRCSPRSGDLSVYWYQQSLDQGLQFLIQYYNGEERAKGNILERFSAQQFPDLHSELNLSSLELGDSALYFCASSVSGDSNQPQHFGDGTRLSIL.

In nucleotides, the CDR3 is TGTGCCAGCATTGGAGGGGGGGTTGGTCAGCCCCAGCATTTT. Its protein product is CASIGGGVGQPQHF. The chain uses TRBV28 and TRBJ1-5; TRBD1 is a possible D gene (6 bases). Germline loops: CDR1 MDHEN, CDR2 SYDVKM. The CDR3 length is 14 residues. V was trimmed by 7 bases and J by 6 bases, leaving 16 bases between them.

The gene calls are TRBV6-6 and TRBJ2-1, with D perhaps TRBD1 (5 bases). Germline V gene lookup returns CDR1 MNHNY and CDR2 SVGAGI (reference sequence). With 4 bases removed from V and 8 bases from J, the gap between germline ends came to 9 bases. This CDR3 is 12 amino acids long. CDR3 amino acids: CASSSGYYEQFF. CDR3 nucleotides: TGTGCCAGCAGTTCAGGGTATTATGAGCAGTTCTTC.

CDR3 sequence (DNA): TGTGCCAGCAGCAGAACCGGGACACCTTACGAGCAGTACTTC. It translates to CASSRTGTPYEQYF. The V and J genes are TRBV6-1 and TRBJ2-7; TRBD1 is a possible D gene (6 bases). V lost 6 bases and J lost 4, with 16 bases in between. Germline loops: CDR1 MNHNS, CDR2 SASEGT. This CDR3 has 14 residues.

This rearrangement joins TRBV11-2 to TRBJ2-7; D is perhaps TRBD2 (6 bases). In germline, CDR1 is SGHAT, CDR2 FQNNGV. Trimming removed 5 bases from V and 2 bases from J, with 25 bases in between. This CDR3 region has 18 residues. CDR3 DNA sequence: TGTGCCAGCAGCCCCGAAAGTTCTCTCGGGGGTTTAGCCTACGAGCAGTACTTC. It yields the protein CASSPESSLGGLAYEQYF.

The chain combines TRBV9 with TRBJ2-7, with D perhaps given as TRBD1 or TRBD2 (5 bases each). CDR3 length equals 16 residues. The V gene lost 3 bases and the J gene lost 5 bases, with 21 bases spanning the gap. Germline loops: CDR1 SGDLS, CDR2 YYNGEE. In DNA, the CDR3 is TGTGCCAGCAGCGCGGGGCTAAAGGGAAATCTGAACGAGCAGTACTTC. This encodes CASSAGLKGNLNEQYF. Full variable domain (outside the CDR3, taken from reference TRBV9 and TRBJ2-7): DSGVTQTPKHLITATGQRVTLRCSPRSGDLSVYWYQQSLDQGLQFLIQYYNGEERAKGNILERFSAQQFPDLHSELNLSSLELGDSALYFCASSAGLKGNLNEQYFGPGTRLTVT.

The chain uses TRBV2 and TRBJ2-3; 9 bases align to TRBD2. From germline, CDR1 is SNHLY and CDR2 FYNNEI. V was clipped by 7 bases and J by 1 base; unmatched bases: 9. The CDR3 totals 16 residues. The CDR3 sequence is CASNVAGVLGTDTQYF. As DNA, the CDR3 is TGTGCCAGCAATGTAGCGGGAGTTCTAGGCACAGATACGCAGTATTTT.

The chain recombines TRBV4-1 with TRBJ2-7; D may be TRBD1 or TRBD2 (5 bases each). CDR1 MGHRA and CDR2 YSYEKL come from the germline V gene. Trimming stripped 1 base from V and 4 bases from J, with 11 bases between. This CDR3 region has 14 residues. The CDR3 loop reads CASSQVGTGYEQYF. The CDR3 nucleotides read TGCGCCAGCAGCCAAGTTGGGACCGGGTACGAGCAGTACTTC.

This chain links TRBV28 with TRBJ1-1, with D maybe TRBD1 (5 bases). Germline assignment: CDR1 MDHEN and CDR2 SYDVKM. The V and J ends lost 6 bases and 1 base respectively, with 12 bases between them. The CDR3 loop spans 14 amino acids. DNA of the CDR3: TGTGCCAGCAGGCCGGGGACGGCGAACACTGAAGCTTTCTTT. Translated, it gives CASRPGTANTEAFF.

V usage is TRBV9 and J usage is TRBJ2-1; TRBD1 matches at 7 bases. The CDR3 is made up of 15 amino acids. In germline, CDR1 is SGDLS, CDR2 YYNGEE. The V segment lost 3 bases and the J segment 4 bases; nucleotides outside the gene matches: 7. The chain's CDR3 is CASSARPGQYNEQFF. DNA for the CDR3: TGTGCCAGCAGCGCCCGTCCGGGACAGTACAATGAGCAGTTCTTC. The variable domain in full, with the rest retrieved from reference TRBV9 and TRBJ2-1, is DSGVTQTPKHLITATGQRVTLRCSPRSGDLSVYWYQQSLDQGLQFLIQYYNGEERAKGNILERFSAQQFPDLHSELNLSSLELGDSALYFCASSARPGQYNEQFFGPGTRLTVL.

This sequence joins TRBV27 and TRBJ2-1; no firm D call. V was trimmed by 2 bases and J by 5 bases, leaving 7 bases between them. Germline-derived CDR1 and CDR2 are MNHEY and SMNVEV (reference sequence). The CDR3 covers 13 residues. The CDR3 loop reads CASSLIRNNEQFF. DNA of the CDR3: TGTGCCAGCAGTTTAATACGGAACAATGAGCAGTTCTTC.

The J gene is TRBJ2-7, the V gene TRBV20-1; D is uncertain. The ends were cut back, 2 bases at V and 9 bases at J, with 8 bases in the middle. Germline assignment: CDR1 DFQATT and CDR2 SNEGSKA (reference sequence). The CDR3 runs 10 residues. The CDR3 bases are TGCAGTGCTAGATCCGGTCCGCAGTACTTC. Protein: CSARSGPQYF.

This rearrangement joins TRBV7-9 to TRBJ1-5, with 7 bases aligning to TRBD1. The CDR3 totals 17 residues. V trimming: 5 bases; J trimming: 0 bases; junction bases outside the gene matches: 10. CDR1 and CDR2 from the germline V gene are SEHNR and FQNEAQ (reference sequence). CDR3 loop: CASSATGTDYSNQPQHF. The CDR3, as DNA: TGTGCCAGCAGCGCCACCGGGACAGACTATAGCAATCAGCCCCAGCATTTT.

The chain is built from TRBV7-9 and TRBJ2-7; the match to TRBD2 covers 11 bases. CDR1 and CDR2 from the germline V gene are SEHNR and FQNEAQ (reference sequence). CDR3 length equals 14 residues. The J segment lost 12 bases and the V segment lost 5 bases, leaving 12 bases of the junction unmatched. CDR3 amino acids: CASSRGPGLADRYF. The CDR3 bases are TGTGCCAGCAGCCGGGGTCCGGGACTAGCGGATAGGTACTTC.

The chain employs TRBV28 and TRBJ1-1, with D perhaps TRBD1 (6 bases). CDR1 and CDR2 (germline): MDHEN, SYDVKM. The CDR3 is made up of 13 amino acids. The CDR3 sequence: CAYGGGLDTEAFF. CDR3 coding DNA: TGTGCTTACGGCGGGGGGCTGGACACTGAAGCTTTCTTT.

The CDR3 loop is CASKTGVKAYEQYF. In DNA form, the CDR3 reads TGTGCCAGCAAAACAGGGGTTAAGGCCTACGAGCAGTACTTC. The V call is TRBV2, the J call TRBJ2-7, with 7 bases that match TRBD1. The CDR3 spans 14 residues. CDR1 and CDR2 (germline): SNHLY, FYNNEI. The V and J ends lost 7 bases and 2 bases, in that order; junction bases with no gene match: 8. Using reference TRBV2 and TRBJ2-7 for the parts outside the CDR3, the full variable domain is EPEVTQTPSHQVTQMGQEVILRCVPISNHLYFYWYRQILGQKVEFLVSFYNNEISEKSEIFDDQFSVERPDGSNFTLKIRSTKLEDSAMYFCASKTGVKAYEQYFGPGTRLTVT.

This clone was detected only once. The rearrangement links TRBV25-1 to TRBJ1-4; D is unclear. The V end was cut by 9 bases, the J end by 4 bases, with 12 bases between. CDR1 is MGHDK and CDR2 is SYGVNS in the germline V gene. The CDR3 loop spans 13 amino acids. DNA of the CDR3: TGTGCCAGAAAAGGACGGTTTAATGAAAAACTGTTTTTT. This codes for CARKGRFNEKLFF.

The chain recombines TRBV30 with TRBJ1-1; 7 positions agree with TRBD1. There are 13 residues in the CDR3. The V gene's germline CDR1 is GTSNPN and CDR2 SVGIG (reference sequence). Trimming took 2 bases from V and 1 from J; bases not matched to a gene: 1. The CDR3 loop reads CAWSRDRNTEAFF. The CDR3, as DNA: TGTGCCTGGAGTCGGGACAGGAACACTGAAGCTTTCTTT.

This chain connects TRBV29-1 to TRBJ1-2; a possible D gene is TRBD1 (6 bases). Trimming pared 6 bases from V and 4 bases from J, leaving 12 bases between. From germline, CDR1 is SQVTM and CDR2 ANQGSEA. The CDR3 has 12 amino acids. CDR3 in DNA: TGCAGCGTCCCAACAGGGCTCTATGGCTACACCTTC. Protein product: CSVPTGLYGYTF.

V and J are TRBV27 and TRBJ2-5; 8 nucleotides agree with TRBD1. V was clipped by 2 bases and J by 5 bases; unmatched bases: 1. The CDR3 totals 13 residues. CDR1 MNHEY and CDR2 SMNVEV come from the germline V gene (reference sequence). The CDR3 here is CASSLGDRETQYF. CDR3 nucleotides: TGTGCCAGCAGTTTAGGGGACAGGGAGACCCAGTACTTC.

The chain is built from TRBV19 and TRBJ2-1, with 8 bases fitting TRBD2. With 5 bases clipped from V and 9 bases from J, the junction kept 3 bases outside the gene matches. The CDR3 is 12 residues long. Germline V gene sequence: CDR1 LNHDA, CDR2 SQIVND (reference sequence). In nucleotides, the CDR3 is TGTGCCAGTAGTGAGCGGGAGCGTGAGCAGTTCTTC. As protein: CASSEREREQFF.

This chain uses TRBV9 with TRBJ2-6; D unresolved. Germline V gene data show CDR1 as SGDLS and CDR2 as YYNGEE. The CDR3 length is 16 residues. V gave up 0 bases and J gave up 2 bases, with 9 bases separating them. CDR3 amino acids: CASSVALTAGANVLTF. The DNA of the CDR3 is TGTGCCAGCAGCGTAGCTCTAACAGCTGGGGCCAACGTCCTGACTTTC.

This CDR3 reads CASSPGLLNRDRDYNEQFF. In nucleotides, the CDR3 is TGCGCCAGCAGCCCTGGGCTCCTCAACAGGGATCGGGATTACAATGAGCAGTTCTTC. The chain joins TRBV5-1 to TRBJ2-1, with D tentatively TRBD1 (6 bases). This CDR3 has 19 residues. V was cut by 4 bases and J by 4 bases, with 27 bases left in between. Germline V CDR1 and CDR2: SGHRS, YFSETQ.

The chain carries TRBV11-2 and TRBJ2-2; tentative D call: TRBD1 (6 bases). Trimming pared 7 bases from V and 0 bases from J, leaving 9 bases between. The CDR3 totals 14 residues. Germline V CDR1 and CDR2: SGHAT, FQNNGV. The CDR3, as DNA: TGTGCCAGCACCGGGACAACGAACACCGGGGAGCTGTTTTTT. Its protein is CASTGTTNTGELFF.

The J gene is TRBJ2-5, the V gene TRBV5-4; D possibly corresponds to TRBD2 (6 bases). The germline V gene encodes CDR1 SGHNT and CDR2 YYREEE (reference sequence). Between the trimmed V and J ends, which lost 4 bases and 3 bases, there was a span of 10 bases. CDR3 size: 13 residues. As DNA, the CDR3 is TGTGCCAGCAGCCGGCGGGACGAAGAGACCCAGTACTTC. It encodes CASSRRDEETQYF.